This TCR beta chain was identified in a study of blood T cell repertoires in COVID-19. About the research overall: Samples came from the United States, Italy and Spain, spanning acute and convalescent COVID-19. PBMCs, B-cell-depleted T cells, or T cells were the source of the cDNA or gDNA that made up the material.

Per the study methods: Amplifying reference gene primers gave estimates of nucleated cell counts. Only in-frame clones appear in the TCRdb table, and some are missing; sequencing was by immunoSEQ multiplex PCR. V and J calls and clone size are copied from that table; D and trimming were computed from the DNA. The top ten hold roughly a tenth of the sample, which has about 140,000 clones, approximately 89% seen once. V shed 7 bases and J shed 2 bases, with 11 bases lying between them. The germline CDR1 and CDR2 sequences are SNHLY and FYNNEI. The CDR3 loop spans 13 amino acids. V usage is TRBV2 and J usage is TRBJ1-2, with D tentatively TRBD1 (5 bases). The sequence was collected from a man aged 55 to 70 with active or convalescent COVID-19. Sequencing was carried out using peripheral blood. The CDR3 nucleotides are TGTGCCAGCACGGACACGTTAAACTATGGCTACACCTTC. This sequence encodes CASTDTLNYGYTF.